The clone carrying this T cell receptor beta chain was found many times. MiXCR, applied by TCRdb to the reads, yields one record per CDR3 protein. The data contain 200,000 to 300,000 distinct CDR3 sequences, 29% of them seen just once; the ten biggest clones take up around 7.8%. The sample is drawn from a study of kidney transplant recipient with SARS-CoV-2 infection. The CDR3 runs to 17 residues. CDR1 LGHDT and CDR2 YNNKEL come from the germline V gene (reference sequence). Trimming removed 5 bases from V and 4 bases from J, with 23 bases in between. This receptor was obtained from a male patient younger than 45 who had COVID-19 and was a kidney transplant recipient. Some T cells may be the graft donor's. This chain uses TRBV3-1 with TRBJ1-2; a possible D gene is TRBD1 (5 bases). The source material was a blood sample, sampled at baseline and around day 120 from a kidney transplant recipient. The CDR3: CASSSGTTLRKTYGYTF. As DNA, the CDR3 is TGTGCCAGCAGCTCGGGGACCACCCTTCGAAAGACCTATGGCTACACCTTC.